A selection of T cell receptor beta chains follows, all from one sample in a study of T cells after yellow fever vaccination. From the 5' RACE reads, TCRdb called clonotypes with MiXCR, one entry per CDR3 protein. The sample consists of a few hundred thousand distinct CDR3 sequences, 8.5% to 10% of them appearing once. The material was CD4+ T cells sorted from PBMCs, obtained 5 days after the yellow fever booster vaccination. Receptor source: a man between 18 and 29 years old who received the YFV17D yellow fever vaccine. Each CDR3 is given with its conserved first and last residue. The order of the fields is V gene, J gene, D gene, CDR3 length, clone size, CDR3 DNA, CDR3 protein. A D gene is named only where the DNA matches it firmly. Part of the rows lack a size; the others show once, few, many or a class for expanded clones.

>TRBV7-9|TRBJ2-7|NA|17|few
TGTGCCAGCAGCTTAGGGCCCCTAGGTGGGGGGATCTACGAGCAGTACTTC
CASSLGPLGGGIYEQYF
>TRBV18|TRBJ1-5|NA|14|NA
TGTGCCAGCTCACCATCGGGGAACAATCAGCCCCAGCATTTT
CASSPSGNNQPQHF
>TRBV6-6|TRBJ2-1|TRBD1|14|few
TGTGCCAGCAAAAGACCGGGACAGATCAATGAGCAGTTCTTC
CASKRPGQINEQFF
>TRBV7-2|TRBJ1-2|TRBD1|14|NA
TGTGCCAGCAGCAGAACCGGGACAGCGTATGGCTACACCTTC
CASSRTGTAYGYTF
>TRBV19|TRBJ2-1|NA|16|few
TGTGCCAGTAGTACGCTTAAGGGGGGCTCCTACAATGAGCAGTTCTTC
CASSTLKGGSYNEQFF
>TRBV5-1|TRBJ2-7|NA|15|few
TGCGCCAGCAGCCATCTCCTAGGGGGCTCCTACGAGCAGTACTTC
CASSHLLGGSYEQYF
>TRBV5-6|TRBJ2-7|NA|13|few
TGTGCCAGCAGCTCGATGCGGGCCTACGAGCAGTACTTC
CASSSMRAYEQYF
>TRBV7-2|TRBJ1-4|NA|14|once
TGTGCCAGCAGCTTCTCAGGGAATAATGAAAAACTGTTTTTT
CASSFSGNNEKLFF
>TRBV5-6|TRBJ1-1|NA|17|many
TGTGCCAGCAGCCCCGAAGGCCGGGGGCTAAGGAACACTGAAGCTTTCTTT
CASSPEGRGLRNTEAFF
>TRBV20-1|TRBJ1-4|NA|13|few
TGCAGTGCTAGTCCCGGGACCCCAGAAAAACTGTTTTTT
CSASPGTPEKLFF
>TRBV7-2|TRBJ2-5|NA|15|few
TGTGCCAGCAGCTTTAACAGGGGTCGGGAGGAGACCCAGTACTTC
CASSFNRGREETQYF
>TRBV7-2|TRBJ2-3|TRBD2|19|few
TGTGCCAGCAGCTTAACCGGGACTAGCGGTTGGGCCTACAGAGATACGCAGTATTTT
CASSLTGTSGWAYRDTQYF
>TRBV6-2/TRBV6-3|TRBJ2-5|NA|12|few
TGTGCCAGCAGTGCCGCTAGGAAGACCCAGTACTTC
CASSAARKTQYF
>TRBV27|TRBJ2-2|NA|13|NA
TGTGCCAGCAGGCAGCTTGGGGGGGGGGAGCTGTTTTTT
CASRQLGGGELFF
>TRBV6-5|TRBJ1-2|NA|13|few
TGTGCCAGCAGTCAGGGGTCCGCTCGGGGCTACACCTTC
CASSQGSARGYTF